This entry concerns a single T cell receptor beta chain. Its antigen is currently not known. The sample holds no much larger clone one base away, and base qualities are not on file. There are 15 amino acids in the CDR3, from cysteine to phenylalanine inclusive. CDR3 DNA only is kept here, 45 bases in frame from base 1. V gives up 0 bases and J gives up 5 bases, and the segment between their germline ends measures 14 bases. The CDR1 and CDR2 encoded by the germline V gene are SGDLS and YYNGEE. The data stem from a study of blood T cell repertoires in COVID-19 (TCRdb year 2020). With regard to the full study: Collaborator samples came from the United States, Italy and Spain and covered acute and convalescent phases of COVID-19. The prospective study material was composed of cDNA or gDNA derived from T cells, B-cell-depleted T cells, or PBMCs. Deeply sampled blood TCRbeta repertoires from subjects exposed to, actively infected with, or recovered from COVID-19 were included in the dataset. A freely available public database, intended as a resource for researchers studying the immune response to SARS-CoV-2, is where the repertoires were released. The samples were drawn from the first 160 participants of the ongoing ImmuneRACE study and from some 1,300 subjects provided by 6 global collaborators. A de-identified subject ID, COVID-19 status, age in years and sex were almost always included in the sample metadata. HLA class I and class II types, where available, came from metadata supplied by the sample provider rather than from assay-based typing. The study at large found these results: The amount of clinical and demographic metadata varied by source and participant and was provided uncurated.

The immunoSEQ Assay, a bias-controlled multiplex PCR, was used to amplify TCRbeta CDR3 regions from genomic DNA. The authors processed their data as follows. The number of nucleated cells in each sample was estimated from the amplification of reference gene primers within the assay. Sequence reads were collapsed and filtered to measure the absolute abundance of every unique TCRbeta CDR3 rearrangement. Productive Simpson clonality was computed per sample as the square root of Simpson's diversity index over productive rearrangements. The source is immuneACCESS, and TCRdb retained only in-frame sequences with V and J called. Part of the clones is not carried over; for the studies checked, unresolved V genes explain less than half of this, and the remainder is unexplained. The V and J calls and clone size come from that table; D and trimming were worked out from the DNA. This sample has hundreds of thousands of clones in its table, and over 75% of those were observed once. In total, the top ten clones hold 1% of the sample.

Participants in the prospective study were enrolled through a virtual design, were aged roughly 18 to 100 years, and lived in 24 United States geographic areas. Cohort assignment in the prospective study relied on participant-reported clinical history from a screening survey and a study questionnaire. Recovered participants in ImmuneRACE Cohort 3 were defined as having two consecutive negative NP/OP PCR tests, clearance from a healthcare professional, or resolution of symptoms. In the prospective study, mobile phlebotomists collected whole blood, serum and a nasopharyngeal or oropharyngeal swab from each participant. Over a roughly 2-month period, participants in the prospective study had the option of providing additional blood draws and questionnaires. Prospective study blood samples were shipped either frozen or at room temperature before DNA extraction.

Specimen: PBMCs or T cells enriched from blood (not recorded which). Recombination joined TRBV9 with TRBJ1-1; a weak D assignment points to TRBD1 (5 bases agree). The source of this sequence is a woman between 25 and 40 years old who had recovered from COVID-19. The sequenced DNA is TGTGCCAGCAGCGTAGGAGCGGGGGTACTGACTGAAGCTTTCTTT. Its protein product is CASSVGAGVLTEAFF.